Following are 24 T cell receptor beta chains from one sample sequenced in a study of human T cells and chemical hapten exposure. Sample time point: pre-sensitization, week 0. Treatment of the sample: therapeutic diphenylcyclopropenone sensitization with weekly scalp DPC. TCRdb used MiXCR to reprocess the RACE reads, holding one entry per CDR3 protein. Seen here are about 85,000 distinct CDR3 sequences, 7.5% to 9.5% observed once, and the top ten hold 2.5% to 3%. Sequencing used whole blood, obtained in connection with sensitization to the hapten diphenylcyclopropenone (DPC). These receptors came from a man aged 35-49 years with alopecia areata. Some clones in this sample may be carry-over from other donors' samples.

The chain joins TRBV21-1 to TRBJ2-3; the D call TRBD2 from the table was never checked on the DNA. TRBV21-1 is described as a pseudogene. The length of the CDR3 is 15 residues. As DNA, the CDR3 is TGTGCCAGCAGCAAAAGGACTAGCGGGCAAGATACGCAGTATTTT. Its protein product is CASSKRTSGQDTQYF.

The V gene is TRBV6-5, the J gene TRBJ2-1; D perhaps matches TRBD2 (6 bases). V was clipped by 2 bases and J by 4 bases, with 12 bases between them. CDR1 and CDR2 (germline): MNHEY, SVGAGI. This CDR3 has 15 amino acids. The CDR3 region has the DNA TGTGCCAGCAGTTACGGCGCGGGATCATACAATGAGCAGTTCTTC. This translates into CASSYGAGSYNEQFF.

J is TRBJ1-5 and V is TRBV29-1; D is perhaps TRBD1 (6 bases). Germline V gene lookup returns CDR1 SQVTM and CDR2 ANQGSEA. The CDR3 has 14 residues. V was shortened by 6 bases and J by 3 bases, with 15 bases between the two germline ends. For the CDR3, the DNA is TGCAGCGTCCGGGACACCGAATACAATCAGCCCCAGCATTTT. Translated: CSVRDTEYNQPQHF.

In its sample, this clonotype was seen many times. The rearrangement links TRBV5-6 to TRBJ1-6; TRBD1 is a possible D gene (5 bases). This CDR3 spans 15 amino acids. CDR1 is SGHDT, CDR2 YYEEEE, per germline. With 3 bases removed from V and 9 bases from J, the gap between germline ends came to 16 bases. The CDR3 DNA reads as TGTGCCAGCAGCTCGGGACGGAGTTTATTTTCACCCCTCCACTTT. This gives the protein CASSSGRSLFSPLHF.

J is TRBJ2-1 and V is TRBV12-3 or TRBV12-4, with 7 bases identical to TRBD2. J lost 7 bases, V lost 7 bases, and 13 bases had no gene match. The CDR3 loop spans 15 amino acids. CDR3 sequence reads: CASKTAGVWGNEQFF. In DNA form, the CDR3 reads TGTGCCAGCAAGACTGCGGGAGTATGGGGGAATGAGCAGTTCTTC.

As for this clonotype: Given a much more abundant clone one base away, this may be a read error. The rearrangement links TRBV2 to TRBJ1-2; D might be TRBD1 (6 bases). This CDR3 spans 13 amino acids. Germline V gives CDR1 SNHLY, CDR2 FYNNEI. In DNA, the CDR3 is TGTGCCAGCAGTCCCCAGGGGCGCTATGGCTGCACCTTC. This encodes CASSPQGRYGCTF.

This clonotype showed up many times. The V and J genes are TRBV20-1 and TRBJ2-7; 13 nucleotides agree with TRBD2. The CDR3 runs 16 residues. CDR1 is DFQATT and CDR2 is SNEGSKA in the germline V gene (reference sequence). V dropped 3 bases and J dropped 5; count of bases not matched to a gene: 10. CDR3 protein: CSASPTRTSGSNEQYV. Here the CDR3 DNA reads TGCAGTGCTAGCCCGACCCGGACTAGCGGGAGTAACGAGCAGTACGTC.

This clonotype was observed a handful of times. The chain recombines TRBV12-5 with TRBJ1-1; TRBD1 aligns across 7 bases. The CDR3 has 17 residues. Germline CDR1 reads LGHNT; CDR2 reads FRNRAP. The V and J ends lost 1 base and 0 bases, in that order; junction bases with no gene match: 8. The CDR3 is CASGLGGGAGMNTEAFF. DNA for the CDR3: TGTGCTAGTGGTTTGGGAGGGGGCGCGGGGATGAACACTGAAGCTTTCTTT.

The chain has TRBV5-1 and TRBJ1-1, with TRBD1 matching 9 bases. Trimming cost V 4 bases and J 4 bases; bases outside gene matches: 8. This CDR3 has 15 residues. The germline CDR1 and CDR2 sequences are SGHRS and YFSETQ. CDR3 bases: TGCGCCAGCAGCCGGACAGGGGATGGTAGCACTGAAGCTTTCTTT. This encodes CASSRTGDGSTEAFF.

This clonotype was detected many times. The rearrangement joins TRBV12-3 or TRBV12-4 to TRBJ1-6; D perhaps matches TRBD1 (6 bases). V was cut by 6 bases and J by 1 base, with 10 bases left in between. This CDR3 is built from 15 residues. The CDR3 sequence: CASRSGQSYNSPLHF. The CDR3 DNA reads as TGTGCCAGCAGATCGGGACAATCCTATAATTCACCCCTCCACTTT.

This clonotype was counted many times. The chain is built from TRBV29-1 and TRBJ2-1; D is undetermined. Germline V lookup: CDR1 SQVTM, CDR2 ANQGSEA. V was cut by 4 bases and J by 2 bases, with 3 bases left in between. The CDR3 is made up of 11 amino acids. The CDR3 sequence: CSVGTYNEQFF. The CDR3, as DNA: TGCAGCGTTGGGACCTACAATGAGCAGTTCTTC.

A few counts support this clonotype. The chain recombines TRBV6-2 or TRBV6-3 with TRBJ2-7; the D gene could be TRBD1 or TRBD2 (5 bases each). Germline V gene sequence: CDR1 MNHEY, CDR2 SVGEGT. The CDR3 has 14 residues. Trimming removed 2 bases at V and 6 bases at J, with 14 bases between. The CDR3 spells CASSYGTRGVEQYV. In DNA form, the CDR3 reads TGTGCCAGCAGTTACGGCACGAGAGGGGTCGAGCAGTACGTC.

The CDR3 is CASSPETSGIQNEQFF. The CDR3 bases are TGCGCCAGCAGCCCCGAGACTAGCGGGATACAAAATGAGCAGTTCTTC. The chain uses TRBV5-1 and TRBJ2-1; 11 bases map to TRBD2. The CDR3 has 16 residues. Germline values: CDR1 SGHRS, CDR2 YFSETQ. Trimming took 4 bases from V and 7 from J; bases not matched to a gene: 10.

This clonotype was picked up a small number of times. The chain recombines TRBV7-9 with TRBJ1-3; D gene unclear. The V gene's germline CDR1 is SEHNR and CDR2 FQNEAQ (reference sequence). There are 16 residues in the CDR3. V was clipped by 5 bases and J by 0 bases, with 14 bases between them. The CDR3 loop reads CASSLSGLNSGNTIYF. Written as DNA, the CDR3 is TGTGCCAGCAGCCTCTCGGGCCTCAACTCTGGAAACACCATATATTTT. Full variable domain (rest looked up from reference TRBV7-9 and TRBJ1-3): DTGVSQNPRHKITKRGQNVTFRCDPISEHNRLYWYRQTLGQGPEFLTYFQNEAQLEKSRLLSDRFSAERPKGSFSTLEIQRTEQGDSAMYLCASSLSGLNSGNTIYFGEGSWLTVV.

Only a few counts were recorded for this clonotype. The CDR3 coding sequence is TGTGCCAGCAGTTACCAGAATGGAAACACCATATATTTT. Translating gives CASSYQNGNTIYF. V is TRBV6-6 and J is TRBJ1-3; D is ambiguous. Trimming stripped 2 bases from V and 3 bases from J, with 5 bases between. The CDR3 totals 13 residues. The germline CDR1 and CDR2 sequences are MNHNY and SVGAGI (reference sequence).

This clonotype was recorded at least ten times. V usage is TRBV9 and J usage is TRBJ2-3; 10 bases fit TRBD2. The V gene's germline CDR1 is SGDLS and CDR2 YYNGEE. The length of the CDR3 is 17 residues. J lost 4 bases, V lost 0 bases, and 8 bases had no gene match. The CDR3 here is CASSVGPSGSSADTQYF. In DNA form, the CDR3 reads TGTGCCAGCAGCGTAGGTCCTAGCGGGAGTAGTGCAGATACGCAGTATTTT.

The V gene is TRBV6-2 or TRBV6-3, the J gene TRBJ1-1, with TRBD1 matching 9 bases. This CDR3 is 17 amino acids long. Germline CDR1 is MNHEY and CDR2 is SVGEGT. The J segment lost 0 bases and the V segment lost 2 bases, leaving 7 bases of the junction unmatched. For the CDR3, the DNA is TGTGCCAGCAGTTACCCACAGGGGGCGGGGATGAACACTGAAGCTTTCTTT. Translated: CASSYPQGAGMNTEAFF.

A few counts support this clonotype. The V and J genes are TRBV7-9 and TRBJ1-2; D gene ambiguous. The CDR3 is 14 amino acids. Germline V gene sequence: CDR1 SEHNR, CDR2 FQNEAQ (reference sequence). The ends were cut back, 7 bases at V and 4 bases at J, with 16 bases in the middle. The CDR3 region has the DNA TGTGCCAGCACCCTAGGTGGGGAGGCCTATGGCTACACCTTC. Its translation: CASTLGGEAYGYTF.

The V gene is TRBV4-3, the J gene TRBJ2-4; D remains ambiguous. CDR3 length: 14 residues. CDR1 and CDR2 from the germline V gene are LGHNA and YSLEER. V lost 0 bases and J lost 6, with 9 bases in between. CDR3: CASSQEVGRNIQYF. The CDR3 DNA reads TGCGCCAGCAGCCAAGAAGTTGGCAGAAACATTCAGTACTTC.

This clonotype was seen many times. The V call is TRBV3-1, the J call TRBJ2-3, with no clear D. This CDR3 contains 13 residues. Trimming cost V 0 bases and J 1 base, with 2 bases left between them. Germline lookup yields CDR1 LGHDT and CDR2 YNNKEL (reference sequence). The CDR3 bases are TGTGCCAGCAGCCAAGAGGGCACAGATACGCAGTATTTT. Translated: CASSQEGTDTQYF.

In this sample, this clonotype turned up many times. V and J are TRBV6-6 and TRBJ1-3; D possibly corresponds to TRBD1 (6 bases). V was cut by 6 bases and J by 0 bases, with 15 bases left in between. Per the germline V gene, CDR1 is MNHNY and CDR2 is SVGAGI (reference sequence). There are 16 residues in the CDR3. The CDR3 sequence: CASRKLRDNSGNTIYF. The CDR3 DNA reads as TGTGCCAGCAGGAAGCTGAGGGACAACTCTGGAAACACCATATATTTT.

The chain uses TRBV28 and TRBJ1-2; D possibly corresponds to TRBD1 (6 bases). Germline lookup yields CDR1 MDHEN and CDR2 SYDVKM. The CDR3 runs 13 residues. V was cut by 3 bases and J by 5 bases, with 10 bases left in between. CDR3 coding DNA: TGTGCCAGCAGTTTCAGGACAGCTTATGGCTACACCTTC. It is translated as CASSFRTAYGYTF.

The chain has TRBV29-1 and TRBJ1-5; no definite D call. The V end lost 3 bases, the J end lost 0 bases, and 9 bases lay between the germline ends. This CDR3 has 14 residues. The germline V gene encodes CDR1 SQVTM and CDR2 ANQGSEA. Here the CDR3 DNA reads TGCAGCGTTGAGGCAGATAATAGCAATCAGCCCCAGCATTTT. Residues: CSVEADNSNQPQHF.

This clonotype was seen a handful of times. The genes are TRBV5-5 and TRBJ1-1; 8 bases are a match to TRBD1. Germline CDR1 and CDR2: SGHKS and YYEKEE (reference sequence). This CDR3 spans 17 amino acids. Trimming took 0 bases from V and 1 from J; bases not matched to a gene: 8. This chain's CDR3 is CASSLVVFGTGNTEAFF. CDR3 bases: TGTGCCAGCAGCTTGGTGGTGTTCGGGACAGGGAACACTGAAGCTTTCTTT.